This TCR beta chain stems from a study of shared clonotypes between healthy human individuals. Study observations and caveats: Clonotypes shared by all four donors outscored non-shared clonotypes in generation probability. Clonotype sharing among the donors was expected to vary with sequencing depth.

A remark on this clone: Its antigen is still unknown.

Assay: immunoSEQ multiplex PCR; the TCRdb copy retains only in-frame clones and omits some. The profile shows about 700,000 clones, roughly 70% of them singletons. The CD4+ fraction was divided into a CD45RA+ naive subset and a CD45RA-negative memory subset. The V segment lost 5 bases and the J segment 7 bases; nucleotides outside the gene matches: 7. CDR3 length equals 13 residues. Germline CDR1 reads MNHEY; CDR2 reads SMNVEV (reference sequence). The receptor was isolated from a woman aged 30 to 39 in good health. The V and J genes are TRBV27 and TRBJ2-7; TRBD1 aligns across 8 bases. The material sequenced was memory CD4+ T cells sorted from blood. Sample subset: CD45RA-negative fraction. The CDR3 is CASSQDRGGEQYF. The CDR3 coding sequence is TGTGCCAGCAGTCAAGACAGGGGTGGAGAGCAGTACTTC.